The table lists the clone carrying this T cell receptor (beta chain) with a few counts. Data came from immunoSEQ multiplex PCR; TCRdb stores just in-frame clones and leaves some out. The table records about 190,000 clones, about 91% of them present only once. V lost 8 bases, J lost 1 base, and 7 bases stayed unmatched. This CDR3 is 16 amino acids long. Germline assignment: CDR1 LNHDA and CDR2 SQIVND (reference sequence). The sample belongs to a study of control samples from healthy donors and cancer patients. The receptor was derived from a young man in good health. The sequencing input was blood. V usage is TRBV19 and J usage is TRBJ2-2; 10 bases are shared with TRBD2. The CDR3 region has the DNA TGTGCCAGTCGGGGTAGACTAGCGGGGAACACCGGGGAGCTGTTTTTT. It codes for CASRGRLAGNTGELFF. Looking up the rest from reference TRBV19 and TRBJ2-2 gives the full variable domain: DGGITQSPKYLFRKEGQNVTLSCEQNLNHDAMYWYRQDPGQGLRLIYYSQIVNDFQKGDIAEGYSVSREKKESFPLTVTSAQKNPTAFYLCASRGRLAGNTGELFFGEGSRLTVL.